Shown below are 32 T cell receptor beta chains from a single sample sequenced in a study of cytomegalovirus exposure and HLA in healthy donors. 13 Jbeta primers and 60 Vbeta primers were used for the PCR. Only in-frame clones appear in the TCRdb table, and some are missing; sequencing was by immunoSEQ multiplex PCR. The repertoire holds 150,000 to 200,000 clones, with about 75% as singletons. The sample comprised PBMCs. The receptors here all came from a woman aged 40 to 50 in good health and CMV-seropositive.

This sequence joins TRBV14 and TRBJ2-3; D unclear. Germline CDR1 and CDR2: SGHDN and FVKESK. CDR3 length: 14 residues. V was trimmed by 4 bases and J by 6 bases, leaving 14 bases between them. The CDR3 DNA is TGTGCCAGCAGCCTTCAATGGGCGATGGATACGCAGTATTTT. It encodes CASSLQWAMDTQYF.

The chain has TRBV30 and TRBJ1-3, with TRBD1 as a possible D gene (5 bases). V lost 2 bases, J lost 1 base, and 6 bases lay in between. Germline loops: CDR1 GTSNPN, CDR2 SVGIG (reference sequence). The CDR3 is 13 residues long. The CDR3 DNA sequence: TGTGCCTGGAGTCCAGGGTCTGGAAACACCATATATTTT. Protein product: CAWSPGSGNTIYF.

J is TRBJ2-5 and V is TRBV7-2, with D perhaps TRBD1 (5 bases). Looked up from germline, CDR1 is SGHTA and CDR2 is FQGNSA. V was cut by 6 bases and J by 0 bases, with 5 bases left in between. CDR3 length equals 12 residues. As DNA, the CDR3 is TGTGCCAGCAGAGGGGACCAAGAGACCCAGTACTTC. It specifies CASRGDQETQYF.

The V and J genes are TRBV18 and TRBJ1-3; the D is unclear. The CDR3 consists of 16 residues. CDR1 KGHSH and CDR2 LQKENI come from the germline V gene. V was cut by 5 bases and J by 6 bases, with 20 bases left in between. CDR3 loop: CASSSTAGVLSNTIYF. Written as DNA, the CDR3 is TGTGCCAGCTCATCCACCGCCGGGGTTCTGTCAAACACCATATATTTT.

CDR3 nucleotides: TGCGCCAGCAGCCTCGGGACTAGCGGGAGGCAGGGAGAGACCCAGTACTTC. This sequence encodes CASSLGTSGRQGETQYF. The chain carries TRBV5-1 and TRBJ2-5; 15 nucleotides match TRBD2. The CDR3 runs 17 residues. The germline gives CDR1 SGHRS, CDR2 YFSETQ. J lost 4 bases, V lost 4 bases, and 8 bases had no gene match.

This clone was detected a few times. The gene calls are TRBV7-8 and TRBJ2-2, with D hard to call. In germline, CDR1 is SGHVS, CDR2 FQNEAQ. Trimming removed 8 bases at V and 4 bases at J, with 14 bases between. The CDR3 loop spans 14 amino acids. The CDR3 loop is CASHQVVSTGELFF. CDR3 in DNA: TGTGCCAGCCATCAGGTGGTATCCACCGGGGAGCTGTTTTTT.

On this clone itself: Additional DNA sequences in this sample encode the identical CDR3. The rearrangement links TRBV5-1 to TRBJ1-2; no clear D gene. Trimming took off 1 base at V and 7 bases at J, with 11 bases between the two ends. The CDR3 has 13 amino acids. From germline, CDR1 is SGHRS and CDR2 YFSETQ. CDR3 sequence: CASSLRGLGGYTF. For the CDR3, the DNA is TGCGCCAGCAGCTTGAGAGGGTTGGGTGGCTACACCTTC.

CDR3: CASSRTLGRSSYNSPLHF. The CDR3 region has the DNA TGTGCCAGCAGTCGGACCCTGGGGCGAAGCTCCTATAATTCACCCCTCCACTTT. This chain joins TRBV27 and TRBJ1-6; TRBD1 is a possible D gene (5 bases). The CDR3 length is 18 residues. Trimming shortened V by 5 bases and J by 0 bases, and 17 bases separated the two germline ends. Germline V gene lookup returns CDR1 MNHEY and CDR2 SMNVEV (reference sequence).

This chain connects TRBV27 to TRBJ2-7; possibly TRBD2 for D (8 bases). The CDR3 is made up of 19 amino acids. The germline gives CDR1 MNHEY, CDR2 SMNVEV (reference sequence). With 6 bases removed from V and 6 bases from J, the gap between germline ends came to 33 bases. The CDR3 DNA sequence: TGTGCCAGCAGAAAATTCTTAACAACCTCGGGAGGGGGCGCGTCCGAGCAGTACTTC. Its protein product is CASRKFLTTSGGGASEQYF.

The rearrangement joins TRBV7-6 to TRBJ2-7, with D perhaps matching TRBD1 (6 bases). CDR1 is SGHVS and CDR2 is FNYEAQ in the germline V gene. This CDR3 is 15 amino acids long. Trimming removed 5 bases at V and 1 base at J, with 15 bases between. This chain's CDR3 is CASSQRRDTSYEQYF. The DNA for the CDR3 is TGTGCCAGCAGCCAACGCCGGGACACTTCCTACGAGCAGTACTTC.

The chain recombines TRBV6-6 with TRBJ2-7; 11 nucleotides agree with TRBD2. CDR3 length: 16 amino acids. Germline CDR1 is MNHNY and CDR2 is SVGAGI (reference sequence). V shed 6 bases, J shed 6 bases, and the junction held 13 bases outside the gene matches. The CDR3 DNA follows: TGTGCCAGCAGCCTGACCAGTAGCGGGAGGGCTGGCGAGCAGTACTTC. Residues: CASSLTSSGRAGEQYF.

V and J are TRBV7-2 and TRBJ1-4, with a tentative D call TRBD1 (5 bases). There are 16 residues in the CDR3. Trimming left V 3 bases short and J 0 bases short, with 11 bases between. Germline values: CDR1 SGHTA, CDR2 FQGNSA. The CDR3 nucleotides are TGTGCCAGCAGCTTCGACAGCGCAGCAACTAATGAAAAACTGTTTTTT. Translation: CASSFDSAATNEKLFF.

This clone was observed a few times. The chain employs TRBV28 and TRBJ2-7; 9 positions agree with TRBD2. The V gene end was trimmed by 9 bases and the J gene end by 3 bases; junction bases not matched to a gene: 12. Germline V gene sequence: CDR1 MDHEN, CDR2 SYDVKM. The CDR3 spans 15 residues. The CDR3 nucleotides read TGTGCCAGTACTTCGTTTAGCGGGGGACTCTACGAGCAGTACTTC. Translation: CASTSFSGGLYEQYF.

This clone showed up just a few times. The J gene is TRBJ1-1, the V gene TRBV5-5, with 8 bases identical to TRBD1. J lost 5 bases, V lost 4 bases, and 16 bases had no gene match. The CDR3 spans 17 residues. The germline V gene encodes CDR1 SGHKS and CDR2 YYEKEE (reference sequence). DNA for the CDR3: TGTGCCAGCAGCGGAATACAGGGGGATCGGAGGGGGACTGAAGCTTTCTTT. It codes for CASSGIQGDRRGTEAFF.

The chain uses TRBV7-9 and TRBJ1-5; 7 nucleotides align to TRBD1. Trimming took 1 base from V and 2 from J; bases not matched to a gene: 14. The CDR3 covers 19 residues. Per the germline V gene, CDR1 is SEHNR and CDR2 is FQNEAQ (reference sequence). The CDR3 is CASSLEGINRQGGNQPQHF. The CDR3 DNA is TGTGCCAGCAGCTTAGAAGGGATAAATCGACAGGGTGGCAATCAGCCCCAGCATTTT. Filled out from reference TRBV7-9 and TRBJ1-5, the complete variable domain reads DTGVSQNPRHKITKRGQNVTFRCDPISEHNRLYWYRQTLGQGPEFLTYFQNEAQLEKSRLLSDRFSAERPKGSFSTLEIQRTEQGDSAMYLCASSLEGINRQGGNQPQHFGDGTRLSIL.

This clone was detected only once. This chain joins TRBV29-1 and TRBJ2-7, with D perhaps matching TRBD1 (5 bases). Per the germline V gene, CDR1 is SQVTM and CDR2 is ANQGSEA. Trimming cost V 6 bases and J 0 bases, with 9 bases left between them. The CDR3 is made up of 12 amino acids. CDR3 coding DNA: TGCAGCGTCTCGACAGACTCCTACGAGCAGTACTTC. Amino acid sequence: CSVSTDSYEQYF.

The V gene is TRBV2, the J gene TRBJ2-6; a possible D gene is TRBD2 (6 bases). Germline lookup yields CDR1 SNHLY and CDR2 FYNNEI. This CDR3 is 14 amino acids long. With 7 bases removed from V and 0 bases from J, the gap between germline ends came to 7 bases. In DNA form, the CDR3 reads TGTGCCAGCACGGGGGTCTCTGGGGCCAACGTCCTGACTTTC. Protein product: CASTGVSGANVLTF.

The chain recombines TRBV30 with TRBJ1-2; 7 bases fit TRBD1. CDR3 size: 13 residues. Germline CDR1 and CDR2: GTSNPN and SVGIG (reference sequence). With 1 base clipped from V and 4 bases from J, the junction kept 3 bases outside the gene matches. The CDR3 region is CAWSAGTVYGYTF. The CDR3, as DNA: TGTGCCTGGAGTGCCGGGACAGTCTATGGCTACACCTTC. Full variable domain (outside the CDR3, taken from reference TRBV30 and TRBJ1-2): SQTIHQWPATLVQPVGSPLSLECTVEGTSNPNLYWYRQAAGRGLQLLFYSVGIGQISSEVPQNLSASRPQDRQFILSSKKLLLSDSGFYLCAWSAGTVYGYTFGSGTRLTVV.

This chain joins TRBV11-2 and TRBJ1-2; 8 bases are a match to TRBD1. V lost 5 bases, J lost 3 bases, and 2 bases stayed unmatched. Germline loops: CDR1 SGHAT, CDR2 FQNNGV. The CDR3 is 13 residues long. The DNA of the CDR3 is TGTGCCAGCAGCCCGGACAGGGACTATGGCTACACCTTC. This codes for CASSPDRDYGYTF.

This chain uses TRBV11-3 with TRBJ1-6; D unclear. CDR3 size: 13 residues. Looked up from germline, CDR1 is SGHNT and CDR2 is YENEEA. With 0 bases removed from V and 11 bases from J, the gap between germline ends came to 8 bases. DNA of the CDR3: TGTGCCAGCAGCTTAGAGAGGAACACACCCCTCCACTTT. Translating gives CASSLERNTPLHF. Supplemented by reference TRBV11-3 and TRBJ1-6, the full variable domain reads EAGVVQSPRYKIIEKKQPVAFWCNPISGHNTLYWYLQNLGQGPELLIRYENEEAVDDSQLPKDRFSAERLKGVDSTLKIQPAELGDSAVYLCASSLERNTPLHFGNGTRLTVT.

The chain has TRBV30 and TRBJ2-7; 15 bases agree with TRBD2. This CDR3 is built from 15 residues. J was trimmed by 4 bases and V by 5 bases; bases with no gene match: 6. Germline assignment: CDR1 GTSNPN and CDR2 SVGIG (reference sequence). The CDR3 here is CAWGIGLAGGYEQYF. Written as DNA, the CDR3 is TGTGCCTGGGGAATCGGACTAGCGGGAGGGTACGAGCAGTACTTC.

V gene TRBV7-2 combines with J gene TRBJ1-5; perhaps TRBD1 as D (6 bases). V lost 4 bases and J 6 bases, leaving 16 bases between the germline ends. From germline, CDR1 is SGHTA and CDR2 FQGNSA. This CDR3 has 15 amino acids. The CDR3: CASSSDRSSVQPQHF. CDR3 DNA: TGTGCCAGCAGCTCCGACAGGAGTTCTGTTCAGCCCCAGCATTTT.

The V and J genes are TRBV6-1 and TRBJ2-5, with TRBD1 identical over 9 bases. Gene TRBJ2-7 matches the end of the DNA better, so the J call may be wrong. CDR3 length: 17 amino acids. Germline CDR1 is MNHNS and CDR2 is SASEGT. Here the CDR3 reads CASSEMSLGQGIGEQYF. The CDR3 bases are TGTGCCAGCAGTGAAATGAGTTTGGGACAGGGTATCGGCGAGCAGTACTTC.

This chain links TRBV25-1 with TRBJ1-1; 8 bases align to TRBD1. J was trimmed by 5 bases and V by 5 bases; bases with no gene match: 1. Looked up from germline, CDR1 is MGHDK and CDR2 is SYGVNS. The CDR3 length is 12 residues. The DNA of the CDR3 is TGTGCCAGCAGTCGACAGGGGACTGAAGCTTTCTTT. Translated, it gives CASSRQGTEAFF.

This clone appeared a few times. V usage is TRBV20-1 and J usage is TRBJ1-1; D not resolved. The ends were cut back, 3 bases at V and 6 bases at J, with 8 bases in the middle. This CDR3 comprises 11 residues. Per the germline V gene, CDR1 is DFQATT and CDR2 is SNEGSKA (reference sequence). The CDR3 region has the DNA TGCAGTGCTAGTGAGGGCCCTGAAGCTTTCTTT. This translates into CSASEGPEAFF.

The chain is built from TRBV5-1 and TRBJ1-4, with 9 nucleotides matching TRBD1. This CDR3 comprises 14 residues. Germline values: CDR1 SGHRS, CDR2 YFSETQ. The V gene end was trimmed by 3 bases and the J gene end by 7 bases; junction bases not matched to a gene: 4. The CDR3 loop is CASSSQGASEKLFF. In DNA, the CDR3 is TGCGCCAGCAGCTCACAGGGGGCGAGTGAAAAACTGTTTTTT.

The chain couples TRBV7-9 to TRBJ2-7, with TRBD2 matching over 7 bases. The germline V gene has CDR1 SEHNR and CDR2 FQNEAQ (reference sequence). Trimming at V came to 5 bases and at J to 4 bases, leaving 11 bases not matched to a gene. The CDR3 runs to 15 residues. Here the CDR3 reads CASSLTSDRGYEQYF. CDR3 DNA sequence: TGTGCCAGCAGCCTAACTAGCGATCGGGGTTACGAGCAGTACTTC.

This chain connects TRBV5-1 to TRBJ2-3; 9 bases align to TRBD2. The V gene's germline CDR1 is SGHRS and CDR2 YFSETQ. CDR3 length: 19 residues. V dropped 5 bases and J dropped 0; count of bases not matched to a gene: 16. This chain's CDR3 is CASRPLGAGGRGSTDTQYF. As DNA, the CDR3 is TGCGCCAGCAGACCGCTGGGAGCGGGAGGTCGGGGAAGCACAGATACGCAGTATTTT.

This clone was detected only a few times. For the CDR3, the DNA is TGCGCCAGCAGCCAAGCGGGGAACTCCTACGAGCAGTACTTC. Residues: CASSQAGNSYEQYF. The chain has TRBV4-1 and TRBJ2-7, with D maybe TRBD2 (5 bases). The V and J ends lost 1 base and 0 bases respectively, with 7 bases between them. This CDR3 is built from 14 residues. Looked up from germline, CDR1 is MGHRA and CDR2 is YSYEKL.

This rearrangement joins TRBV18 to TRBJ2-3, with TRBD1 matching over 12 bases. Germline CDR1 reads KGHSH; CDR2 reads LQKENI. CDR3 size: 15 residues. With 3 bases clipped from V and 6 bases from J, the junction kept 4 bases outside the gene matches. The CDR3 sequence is CASSPGQGASDTQYF. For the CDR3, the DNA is TGTGCCAGCTCACCGGGACAGGGGGCATCGGATACGCAGTATTTT.

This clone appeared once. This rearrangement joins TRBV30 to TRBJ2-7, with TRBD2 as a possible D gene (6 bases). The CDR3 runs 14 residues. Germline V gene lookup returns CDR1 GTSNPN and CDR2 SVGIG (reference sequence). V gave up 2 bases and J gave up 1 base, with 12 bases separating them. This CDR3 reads CAWSFGTYSYEQYF. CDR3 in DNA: TGTGCCTGGAGTTTCGGGACTTATTCCTACGAGCAGTACTTC.

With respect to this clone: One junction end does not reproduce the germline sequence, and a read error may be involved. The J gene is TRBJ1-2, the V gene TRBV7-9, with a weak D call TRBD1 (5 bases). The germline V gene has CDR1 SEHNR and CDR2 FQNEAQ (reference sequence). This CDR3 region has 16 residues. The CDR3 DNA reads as TGTTCCAGCAGCTTAGCGAGGGGAGGGGTTCTCTATGGCTACACCTTC. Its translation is CSSSLARGGVLYGYTF. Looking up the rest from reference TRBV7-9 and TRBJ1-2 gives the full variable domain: DTGVSQNPRHKITKRGQNVTFRCDPISEHNRLYWYRQTLGQGPEFLTYFQNEAQLEKSRLLSDRFSAERPKGSFSTLEIQRTEQGDSAMYLCSSSLARGGVLYGYTFGSGTRLTVV.